A single TCR beta chain is shown here with its context. No antigen is known for it. The junction shows a germline mismatch at one end, possibly a read error. The sample comes from a study of tumor-infiltrating lymphocytes in glioblastoma multiforme. The study, taken as a whole, reports: Clone frequencies may be distorted by unequal TCR transcripts per cell.

Multiple V-beta primers and a C-beta primer amplified TCRB from RNA. TCRB-specific cDNA synthesis used 0.5 to 0.65 ug of total RNA. TCRdb itself ran the multiplex PCR reads through MiXCR, one entry per CDR3 protein. The sample records 12,000 or so distinct CDR3 sequences, approximately 72% being singletons. CDR1 DFQATT and CDR2 SNEGSKA come from the germline V gene (reference sequence). The CDR3 is 15 amino acids. The V gene is TRBV20-1, the J gene TRBJ1-1; D perhaps matches TRBD1 (6 bases). This clonotype was obtained from a male donor with glioblastoma. The sequencing sample was made of brain tumor tissue. The CDR3 nucleotides read TGCACTGCTAGAGATGGAGGGGGACTTGGGTTTGAAGCTTTCTTT. Residues: CTARDGGGLGFEAFF.